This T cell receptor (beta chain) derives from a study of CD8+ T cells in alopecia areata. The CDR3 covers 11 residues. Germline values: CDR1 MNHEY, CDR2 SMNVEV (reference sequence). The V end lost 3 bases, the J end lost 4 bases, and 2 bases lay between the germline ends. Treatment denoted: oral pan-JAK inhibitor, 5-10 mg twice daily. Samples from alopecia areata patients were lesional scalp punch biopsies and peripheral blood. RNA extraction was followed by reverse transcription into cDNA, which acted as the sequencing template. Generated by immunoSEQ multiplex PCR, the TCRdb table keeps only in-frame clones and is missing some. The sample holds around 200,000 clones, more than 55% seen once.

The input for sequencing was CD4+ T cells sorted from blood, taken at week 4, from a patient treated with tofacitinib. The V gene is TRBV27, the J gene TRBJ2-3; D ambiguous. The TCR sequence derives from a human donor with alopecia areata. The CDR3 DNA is TGTGCCAGCAGTTTTGCAGATACGCAGTATTTT. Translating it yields CASSFADTQYF.